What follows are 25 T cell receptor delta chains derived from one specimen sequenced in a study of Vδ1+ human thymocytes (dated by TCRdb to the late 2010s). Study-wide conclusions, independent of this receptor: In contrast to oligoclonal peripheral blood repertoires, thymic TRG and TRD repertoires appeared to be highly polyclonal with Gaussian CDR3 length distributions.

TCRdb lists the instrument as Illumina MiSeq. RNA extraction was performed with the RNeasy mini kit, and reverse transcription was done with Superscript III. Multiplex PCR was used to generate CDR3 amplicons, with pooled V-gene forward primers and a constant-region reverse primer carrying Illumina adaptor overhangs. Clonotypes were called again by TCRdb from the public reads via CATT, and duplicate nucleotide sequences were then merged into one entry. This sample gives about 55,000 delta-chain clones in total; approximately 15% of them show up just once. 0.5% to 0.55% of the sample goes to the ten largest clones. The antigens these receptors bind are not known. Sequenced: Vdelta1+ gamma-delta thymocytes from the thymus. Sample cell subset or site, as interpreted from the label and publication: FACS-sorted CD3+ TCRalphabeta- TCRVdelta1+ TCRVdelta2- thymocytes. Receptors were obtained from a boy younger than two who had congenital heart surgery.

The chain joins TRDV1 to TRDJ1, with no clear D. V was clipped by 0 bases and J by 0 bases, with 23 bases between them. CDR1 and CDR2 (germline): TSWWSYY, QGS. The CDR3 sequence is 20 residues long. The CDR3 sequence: CALGELGRLWAGFYTDKLIF. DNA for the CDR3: TGTGCTCTTGGGGAACTAGGACGCCTTTGGGCAGGATTTTACACCGATAAACTCATCTTT.

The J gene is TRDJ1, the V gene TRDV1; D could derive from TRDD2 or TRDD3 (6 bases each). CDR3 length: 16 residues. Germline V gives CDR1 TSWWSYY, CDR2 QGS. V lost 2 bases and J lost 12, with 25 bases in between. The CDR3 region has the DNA TGTGCTCTTGGGGAATCCTACGGGATAGGGTGTAACGAGGTCATCTTT. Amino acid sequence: CALGESYGIGCNEVIF.

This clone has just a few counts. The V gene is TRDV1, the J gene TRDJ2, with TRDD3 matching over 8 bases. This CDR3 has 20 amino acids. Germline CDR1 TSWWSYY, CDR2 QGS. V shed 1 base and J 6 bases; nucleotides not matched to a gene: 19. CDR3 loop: CALGERSSPYPWGTPAQLFF. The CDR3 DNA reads TGTGCTCTTGGGGAACGAAGTTCCCCGTATCCCTGGGGGACCCCAGCACAACTCTTCTTT.

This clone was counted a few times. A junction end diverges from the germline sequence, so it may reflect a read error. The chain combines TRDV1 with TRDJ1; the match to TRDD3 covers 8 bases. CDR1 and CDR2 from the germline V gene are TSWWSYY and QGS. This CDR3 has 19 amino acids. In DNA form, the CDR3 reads TGTGCTCTTGGGGAATCTTGGGCCCCCATCAGGGGGATATCCGATAAACTCACCTTT. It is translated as CALGESWAPIRGISDKLTF.

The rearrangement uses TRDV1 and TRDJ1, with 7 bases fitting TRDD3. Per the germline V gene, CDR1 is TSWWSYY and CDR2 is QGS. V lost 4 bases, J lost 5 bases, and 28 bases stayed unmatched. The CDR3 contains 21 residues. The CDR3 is CALGARFSPVLGKSGIDKLIF. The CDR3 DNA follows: TGTGCTCTTGGGGCACGCTTCTCACCCGTACTGGGGAAGTCGGGGATAGATAAACTCATCTTT.

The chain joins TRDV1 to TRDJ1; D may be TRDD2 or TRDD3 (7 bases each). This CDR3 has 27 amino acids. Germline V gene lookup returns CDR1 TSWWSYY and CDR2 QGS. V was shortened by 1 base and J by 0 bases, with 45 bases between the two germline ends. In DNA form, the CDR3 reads TGTGCTCTTGGGGAACGGGGTCCTTCCTCTGTACTGGGGACCTCGATAAGATTTTCCCTGTACACCGATAAACTCATCTTT. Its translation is CALGERGPSSVLGTSIRFSLYTDKLIF.

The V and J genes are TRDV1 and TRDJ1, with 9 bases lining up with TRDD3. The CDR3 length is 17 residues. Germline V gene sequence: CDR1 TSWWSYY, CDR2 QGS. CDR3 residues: CAHLLGDLQPYTDKLIF. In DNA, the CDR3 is TGTGCGCACTTACTGGGGGACCTCCAGCCATACACCGATAAACTCATCTTT.

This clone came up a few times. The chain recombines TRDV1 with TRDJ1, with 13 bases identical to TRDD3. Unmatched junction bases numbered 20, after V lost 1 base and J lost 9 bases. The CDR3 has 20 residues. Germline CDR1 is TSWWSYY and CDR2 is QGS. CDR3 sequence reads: CALGEPKNFRTGGYDMELIF. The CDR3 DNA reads TGTGCTCTTGGGGAACCGAAGAACTTCCGTACTGGGGGATACGACATGGAACTCATCTTT.

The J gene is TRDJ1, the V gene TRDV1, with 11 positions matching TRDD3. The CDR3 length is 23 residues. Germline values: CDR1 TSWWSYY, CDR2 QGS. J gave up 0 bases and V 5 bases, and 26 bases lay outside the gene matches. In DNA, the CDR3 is TGTGCTCTTGGGAACGGGACCCTACGTCTGTACTCTGGGGGATACCCCTACACCGATAAACTCATCTTT. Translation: CALGNGTLRLYSGGYPYTDKLIF.

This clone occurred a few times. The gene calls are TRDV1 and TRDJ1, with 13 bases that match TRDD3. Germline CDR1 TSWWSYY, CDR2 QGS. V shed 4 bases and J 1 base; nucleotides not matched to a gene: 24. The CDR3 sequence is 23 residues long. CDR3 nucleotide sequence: TGTGCTCTTGGGGGACCGTCACCCCTAGCTACCGGACTGGGGGATACGACCACCGATAAACTCATCTTT. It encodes CALGGPSPLATGLGDTTTDKLIF.

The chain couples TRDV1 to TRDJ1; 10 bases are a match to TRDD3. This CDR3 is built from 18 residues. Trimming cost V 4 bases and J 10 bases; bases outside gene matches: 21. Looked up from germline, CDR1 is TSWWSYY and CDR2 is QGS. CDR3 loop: CALGAPSDRLGDKVGLIF. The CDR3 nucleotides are TGTGCTCTTGGGGCGCCTTCAGATCGCCTGGGGGATAAAGTGGGACTCATCTTT.

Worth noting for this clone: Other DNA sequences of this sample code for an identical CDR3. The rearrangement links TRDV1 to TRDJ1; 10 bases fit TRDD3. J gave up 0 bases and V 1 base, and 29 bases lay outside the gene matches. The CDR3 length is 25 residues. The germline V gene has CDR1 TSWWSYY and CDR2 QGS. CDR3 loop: CALGERCLPTSTGGSPASYTDKLIF. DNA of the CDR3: TGTGCTCTTGGGGAACGTTGTCTTCCTACGAGTACTGGGGGATCCCCCGCCTCGTACACCGATAAACTCATCTTT.

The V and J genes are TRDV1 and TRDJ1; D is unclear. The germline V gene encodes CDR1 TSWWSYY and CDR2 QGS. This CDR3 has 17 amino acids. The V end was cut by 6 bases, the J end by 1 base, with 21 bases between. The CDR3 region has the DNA TGTGCTCTTGGCCAGCTTAACCCATTCAGAAGCACCGATAAACTCATCTTT. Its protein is CALGQLNPFRSTDKLIF.

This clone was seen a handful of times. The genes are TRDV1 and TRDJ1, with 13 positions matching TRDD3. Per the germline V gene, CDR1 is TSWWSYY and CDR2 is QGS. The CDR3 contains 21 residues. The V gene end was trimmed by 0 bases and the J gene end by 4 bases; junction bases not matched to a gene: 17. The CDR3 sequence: CALGELLIDWGIRELVDKLIF. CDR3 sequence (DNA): TGTGCTCTTGGGGAACTTTTAATCGACTGGGGGATACGCGAATTGGTCGATAAACTCATCTTT.

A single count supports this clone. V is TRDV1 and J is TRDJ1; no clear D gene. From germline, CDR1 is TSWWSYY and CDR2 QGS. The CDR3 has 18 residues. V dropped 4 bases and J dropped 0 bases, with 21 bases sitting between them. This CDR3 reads CALGGMDSPNNYTDKLIF. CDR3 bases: TGTGCTCTTGGGGGAATGGACTCGCCGAACAATTACACCGATAAACTCATCTTT.

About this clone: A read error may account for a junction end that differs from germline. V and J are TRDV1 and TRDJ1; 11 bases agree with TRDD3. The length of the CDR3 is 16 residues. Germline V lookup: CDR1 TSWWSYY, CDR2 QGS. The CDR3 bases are TGTGCTCTTGGGGAACCATATCTACTGGGGGATAAGAAACCCATCTTT. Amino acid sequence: CALGEPYLLGDKKPIF.

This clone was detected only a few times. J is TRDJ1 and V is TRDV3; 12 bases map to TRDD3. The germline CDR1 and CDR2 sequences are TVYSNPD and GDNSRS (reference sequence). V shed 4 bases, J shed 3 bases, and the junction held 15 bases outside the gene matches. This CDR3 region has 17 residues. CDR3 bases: TGTGCCTCTGTAACTTCCTTCTGGGGGATACGGGCCGATAAACTCATCTTT. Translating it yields CASVTSFWGIRADKLIF.

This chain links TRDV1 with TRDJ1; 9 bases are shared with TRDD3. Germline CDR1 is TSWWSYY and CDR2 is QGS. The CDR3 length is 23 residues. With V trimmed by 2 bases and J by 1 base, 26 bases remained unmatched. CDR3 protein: CALGEASFTSGTGGPAVTDKLIF. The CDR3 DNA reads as TGTGCTCTTGGGGAAGCTTCCTTCACCAGTGGGACTGGGGGACCGGCCGTCACCGATAAACTCATCTTT.

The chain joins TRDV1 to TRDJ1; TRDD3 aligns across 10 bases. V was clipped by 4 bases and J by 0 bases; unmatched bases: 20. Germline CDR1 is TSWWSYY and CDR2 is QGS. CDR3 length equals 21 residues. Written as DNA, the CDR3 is TGTGCTCTTGGGGGTATCTTCCTACGTGGTCCCACTGGGGGATACACCGATAAACTCATCTTT. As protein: CALGGIFLRGPTGGYTDKLIF.

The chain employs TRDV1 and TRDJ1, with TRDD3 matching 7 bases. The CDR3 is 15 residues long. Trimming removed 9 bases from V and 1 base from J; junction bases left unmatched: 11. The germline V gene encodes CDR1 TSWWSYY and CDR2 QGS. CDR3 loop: CALIGGDPSTDKLIF. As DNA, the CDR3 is TGTGCTCTCATAGGGGGGGATCCGTCCACCGATAAACTCATCTTT.

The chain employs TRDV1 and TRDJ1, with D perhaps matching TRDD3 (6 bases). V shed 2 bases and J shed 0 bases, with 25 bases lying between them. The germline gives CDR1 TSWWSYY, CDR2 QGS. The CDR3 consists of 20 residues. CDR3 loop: CALGEISPILLGVYTDKLIF. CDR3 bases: TGTGCTCTTGGGGAAATCTCCCCCATCCTATTGGGGGTTTACACCGATAAACTCATCTTT.

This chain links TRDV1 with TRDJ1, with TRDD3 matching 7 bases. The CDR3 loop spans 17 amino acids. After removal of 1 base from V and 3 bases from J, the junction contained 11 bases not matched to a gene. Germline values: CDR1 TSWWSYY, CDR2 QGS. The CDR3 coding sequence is TGTGCTCTTGGGGAACATGAGTACGGGGGGGATGCCGATAAACTCATCTTT. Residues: CALGEHEYGGDADKLIF.

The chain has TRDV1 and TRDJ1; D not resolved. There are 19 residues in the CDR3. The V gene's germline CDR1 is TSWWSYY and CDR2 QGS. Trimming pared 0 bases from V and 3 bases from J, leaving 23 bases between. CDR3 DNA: TGTGCTCTTGGGGAACTACGAATGCCCAGGGGCCTAGAAGCCGATAAACTCATCTTT. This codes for CALGELRMPRGLEADKLIF.

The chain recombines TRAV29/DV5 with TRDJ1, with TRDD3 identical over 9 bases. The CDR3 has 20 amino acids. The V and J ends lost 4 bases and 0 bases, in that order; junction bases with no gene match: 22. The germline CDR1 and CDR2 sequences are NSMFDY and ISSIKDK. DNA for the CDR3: TGTGCAGCATCCCAAGGGAGTACTGGGGGACTTCCTTCGTACACCGATAAACTCATCTTT. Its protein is CAASQGSTGGLPSYTDKLIF.

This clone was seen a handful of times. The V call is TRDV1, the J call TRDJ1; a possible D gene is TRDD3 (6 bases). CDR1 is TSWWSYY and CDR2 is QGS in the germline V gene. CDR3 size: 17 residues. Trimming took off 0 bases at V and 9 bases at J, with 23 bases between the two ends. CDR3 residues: CALGELYALQGIRELIF. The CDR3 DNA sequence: TGTGCTCTTGGGGAACTTTATGCCCTACAGGGGATTAGAGAACTCATCTTT.